Listed below are T cell receptor beta chains from one sample, sequenced in a study of cytomegalovirus exposure and HLA in healthy donors. Sequencing was performed with immunoSEQ multiplex PCR; in TCRdb, only in-frame clones are kept and a portion is missing. The sample includes 160,000 or so clones, roughly 80% of them seen just once. Sequenced sample: PBMCs. All receptors come from a man between 25 and 39 years old in good health and CMV-seropositive. Both conserved end residues are part of each CDR3. The D gene is left open where the match is weak. Clone sizes are given selectively: once, few, many, or a class where the clone is expanded.

CDR3	DNA	D	V	J	size
CASRTGGATDTQYF	TGTGCCAGCAGAACAGGGGGCGCGACAGATACGCAGTATTTT	TRBD1	TRBV2	TRBJ2-3	NA
CASSKAQGYEQFF	TGTGCCAGCAGCAAAGCGCAGGGCTATGAGCAGTTCTTC	NA	TRBV21-1	TRBJ2-1	NA
CASSGGGGGMGNQPQHF	TGTGCCAGCAGCGGCGGAGGAGGGGGCATGGGCAATCAGCCCCAGCATTTT	TRBD1	TRBV9	TRBJ1-5	NA
CASSLVGLRTGQAYEQYF	TGCGCCAGCAGCTTGGTAGGACTCCGGACAGGGCAAGCCTACGAGCAGTACTTC	TRBD1	TRBV5-1	TRBJ2-7	NA
CASSPDRETRYTF	TGCGCCAGCAGCCCGGACAGGGAAACACGCTACACCTTC	TRBD1	TRBV5-1	TRBJ1-2	NA
CASSHAIRQGGEAFF	TGTGCCAGCAGTCATGCCATTCGACAGGGGGGTGAAGCTTTCTTT	TRBD1	TRBV6-5	TRBJ1-1	NA
CASSPSDWDEKLFF	TGTGCCAGCTCACCGTCGGACTGGGATGAAAAACTGTTTTTT	NA	TRBV18	TRBJ1-4	NA
CASSIGLTGNEKLFF	TGTGCCAGTAGTATTGGCCTCACGGGTAATGAAAAACTGTTTTTT	NA	TRBV19	TRBJ1-4	medium-sized
CATKGAGVHQPQHF	TGTGCTACTAAGGGGGCAGGGGTGCATCAGCCCCAGCATTTT	TRBD1	TRBV19	TRBJ1-5	NA
CATGMGQGMNTEAFF	TGTGCCACTGGTATGGGACAGGGCATGAACACTGAAGCTTTCTTT	TRBD1	TRBV6-5	TRBJ1-1	once
CASTRQLNTEAFF	TGTGCCAGTACGAGACAGCTGAACACTGAAGCTTTCTTT	NA	TRBV19	TRBJ1-1	few
CASSPGWAAIAYGYTF	TGTGCCAGCAGTCCCGGTTGGGCAGCTATCGCGTATGGCTACACCTTC	NA	TRBV5-4	TRBJ1-2	NA
CASSGTGDGPLHF	TGTGCCAGCAGCGGGACAGGGGACGGACCCCTCCACTTT	TRBD1	TRBV7-9	TRBJ1-6	NA
CASSAREQETQYF	TGTGCCAGCAGTGCCAGGGAACAAGAGACCCAGTACTTC	NA	TRBV6-4	TRBJ2-5	few
CASSFGQGVGPLHF	TGTGCCAGCAGCTTCGGACAGGGGGTTGGGCCCCTCCACTTT	TRBD1	TRBV13	TRBJ1-6	few
CASNSNQGAPGYGYTF	TGCGCCAGCAACTCAAACCAGGGGGCGCCGGGCTATGGCTACACCTTC	TRBD1	TRBV5-1	TRBJ1-2	NA
CASSLTPDPVAEYGYTF	TGTGCCAGCAGCTTAACACCCGACCCCGTAGCAGAATATGGCTACACCTTC	NA	TRBV7-3	TRBJ1-2	NA
CASSFSGTGVDTGELFF	TGTGCCAGCAGCTTTTCCGGGACAGGGGTTGACACCGGGGAGCTGTTTTTT	TRBD1	TRBV5-6	TRBJ2-2	NA
CASSEGTSNSPLHF	TGTGCCAGCAGTGAAGGGACAAGTAATTCACCCCTCCACTTT	NA	TRBV2	TRBJ1-6	NA
CASQGQANTEAFF	TGTGCCAGCCAAGGACAAGCCAACACTGAAGCTTTCTTT	NA	TRBV7-2	TRBJ1-1	NA
CASSQDQGTYEQYF	TGTGCCAGCAGCCAAGATCAGGGTACCTACGAGCAGTACTTC	NA	TRBV4-2	TRBJ2-7	few
CASSLVLAGAYRQETQYF	TGCGCCAGCAGCTTGGTGCTAGCGGGGGCATACCGACAAGAGACCCAGTACTTC	TRBD2	TRBV5-1	TRBJ2-5	NA
CASSHSRRGGNEKLFF	TGCGCCAGCAGCCACTCAAGACGGGGAGGGAATGAAAAACTGTTTTTT	NA	TRBV4-3	TRBJ1-4	NA
CASSLGRGAGANVLTF	TGTGCCAGCAGTTTGGGCAGGGGGGCTGGGGCCAACGTCCTGACTTTC	NA	TRBV27	TRBJ2-6	once
CASSFSISNPPNEQFF	TGTGCCAGCAGCTTTTCGATCAGTAATCCCCCAAATGAGCAGTTCTTC	NA	TRBV7-9	TRBJ2-1	NA
CASSGTGPHEQYF	TGTGCCAGCAGTGGGACAGGTCCTCACGAGCAGTACTTC	TRBD1	TRBV9	TRBJ2-7	NA
CASSQDYASGGREQFF	TGTGCCAGCAGCCAAGATTACGCTAGCGGGGGCCGTGAGCAGTTCTTC	TRBD2	TRBV14	TRBJ2-1	NA
CASSLEGGGGLARDAFF	TGTGCCAGCAGCTTGGAAGGGGGGGGAGGTCTAGCCCGCGATGCTTTCTTT	NA	TRBV5-5	TRBJ1-1	NA
CASSEEGANQDTQYF	TGCGCCAGCAGTGAGGAGGGGGCGAACCAAGATACGCAGTATTTT	TRBD1	TRBV10-1	TRBJ2-3	NA
CASSEGLAQETQYF	TGTGCCAGCAGTGAGGGACTCGCCCAAGAGACCCAGTACTTC	NA	TRBV2	TRBJ2-5	NA
CASSVDRGPKSYEQYF	TGTGCCAGCAGCGTAGACAGGGGTCCTAAATCCTACGAGCAGTACTTC	TRBD1	TRBV9	TRBJ2-7	NA
CASSRSAGQGVGGYGYTF	TGTGCCAGCAGCCGGTCTGCGGGACAGGGCGTGGGGGGATATGGCTACACCTTC	TRBD1	TRBV7-9	TRBJ1-2	NA
CASSPGTANYGYTF	TGTGCCAGCAGCCCGGGGACAGCTAACTATGGCTACACCTTC	TRBD1	TRBV11-1	TRBJ1-2	once
CASSQEGGFGTEAFF	TGCGCCAGCAGCCAAGAAGGGGGATTCGGCACTGAAGCTTTCTTT	NA	TRBV4-3	TRBJ1-1	once
CASSEWGAEQFF	TGTGCCAGCAGCGAGTGGGGAGCTGAGCAGTTCTTC	NA	TRBV11-2	TRBJ2-1	NA
CSAEHTGGGYTF	TGCAGCGCAGAACATACAGGGGGCGGCTACACCTTC	TRBD1	TRBV29-1	TRBJ1-2	NA
CASSPGTGGIEDTQYF	TGTGCCAGCAGTCCCGGGACAGGGGGAATTGAAGATACGCAGTATTTT	TRBD1	TRBV6-6	TRBJ2-3	once
CASSRSRGEETQYF	TGTGCCAGCTCCCGAAGCAGGGGGGAAGAGACCCAGTACTTC	NA	TRBV18	TRBJ2-5	NA
CASSPGGANEQFF	TGTGCCAGCAGCCCGGGGGGGGCTAATGAGCAGTTCTTC	TRBD2	TRBV7-9	TRBJ2-1	NA
CASSQGRLAGELTDTQYF	TGCGCCAGCAGCCAAGGGAGACTAGCGGGGGAACTCACAGATACGCAGTATTTT	TRBD2	TRBV4-3	TRBJ2-3	NA
CASSLAGQPSPLHF	TGCGCCAGCAGCTTGGCCGGACAGCCCTCACCCCTCCACTTT	NA	TRBV5-1	TRBJ1-6	NA
CASSFYRGEYNQPQHF	TGTGCCAGCAGCTTCTACAGGGGGGAATACAATCAGCCCCAGCATTTT	TRBD1	TRBV7-8	TRBJ1-5	NA
CASSFGGGPYNEQFF	TGCGCCAGCAGCTTCGGCGGGGGCCCCTACAATGAGCAGTTCTTC	NA	TRBV5-1	TRBJ2-1	NA
CASSEVGQGAKKLFF	TGTGCCAGCAGTGAAGTGGGGCAGGGGGCGAAAAAACTGTTTTTT	TRBD1	TRBV6-1	TRBJ1-4	NA
CASSFQDRVDEQYF	TGTGCCAGCAGCTTCCAAGACAGGGTCGACGAGCAGTACTTC	TRBD1	TRBV5-6	TRBJ2-7	few
CASSTQGSGANVLTF	TGTGCCAGTAGTACTCAGGGCTCTGGGGCCAACGTCCTGACTTTC	NA	TRBV19	TRBJ2-6	NA
CASSLNRGGNQPQHF	TGTGCCAGCAGTCTGAACAGGGGCGGCAATCAGCCCCAGCATTTT	TRBD1	TRBV27	TRBJ1-5	once